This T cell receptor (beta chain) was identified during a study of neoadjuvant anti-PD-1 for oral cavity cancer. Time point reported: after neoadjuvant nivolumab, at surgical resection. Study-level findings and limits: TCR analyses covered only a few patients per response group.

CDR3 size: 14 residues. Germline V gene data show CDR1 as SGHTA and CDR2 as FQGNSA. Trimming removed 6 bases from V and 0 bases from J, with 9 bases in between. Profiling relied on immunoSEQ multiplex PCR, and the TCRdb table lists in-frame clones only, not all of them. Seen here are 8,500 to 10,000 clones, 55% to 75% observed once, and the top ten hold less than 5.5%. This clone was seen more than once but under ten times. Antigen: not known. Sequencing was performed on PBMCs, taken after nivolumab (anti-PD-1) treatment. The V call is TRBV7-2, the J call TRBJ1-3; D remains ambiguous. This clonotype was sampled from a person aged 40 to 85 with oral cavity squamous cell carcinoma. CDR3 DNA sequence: TGTGCCAGCAGACGACTATTCTCTGGAAACACCATATATTTT. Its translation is CASRRLFSGNTIYF.